The subject of this entry is one TCR beta chain. Antigen unknown. This sample was taken from a study of graft-versus-host responses after intestinal transplantation. Study context: Every recipient underwent anti-thymocyte globulin induction, then tacrolimus and steroids for two to four years. Findings and caveats of the study: Levels of circulating GvH clones at their peak were associated with early post-transplant HvG declines.

Profiling relied on immunoSEQ multiplex PCR, and the TCRdb table lists in-frame clones only, not all of them. The sample has about 86,000 clones, around 90% seen once. The CDR3 loop spans 16 amino acids. V was cut by 5 bases and J by 1 base, with 17 bases left in between. Germline V gene data show CDR1 as SGHVS and CDR2 as FQNEAQ. This sequence was found in a human donor who received an intestinal transplant. The chain has TRBV7-8 and TRBJ1-1; D remains ambiguous. The input for sequencing was unstimulated CD8+ T cells sorted from spleen or lymph node cells, taken before intestinal transplant. CDR3 in amino acids: CASSVWRGTGNTEAFF. For the CDR3, the DNA is TGTGCCAGCAGCGTCTGGCGGGGTACCGGGAACACTGAAGCTTTCTTT.